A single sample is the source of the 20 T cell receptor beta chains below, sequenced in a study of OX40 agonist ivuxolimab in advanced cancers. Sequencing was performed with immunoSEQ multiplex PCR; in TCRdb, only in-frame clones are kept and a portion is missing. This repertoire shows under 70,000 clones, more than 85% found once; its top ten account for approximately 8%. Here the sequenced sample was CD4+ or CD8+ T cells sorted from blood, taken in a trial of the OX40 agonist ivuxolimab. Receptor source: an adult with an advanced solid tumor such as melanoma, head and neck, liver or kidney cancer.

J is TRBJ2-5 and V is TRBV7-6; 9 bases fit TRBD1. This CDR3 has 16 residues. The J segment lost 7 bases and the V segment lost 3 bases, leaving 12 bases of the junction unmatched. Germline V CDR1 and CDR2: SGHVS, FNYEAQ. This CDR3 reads CASSLPLDRGESTQYF. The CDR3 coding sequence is TGTGCCAGCAGCTTGCCCCTGGACAGGGGAGAATCGACCCAGTACTTC.

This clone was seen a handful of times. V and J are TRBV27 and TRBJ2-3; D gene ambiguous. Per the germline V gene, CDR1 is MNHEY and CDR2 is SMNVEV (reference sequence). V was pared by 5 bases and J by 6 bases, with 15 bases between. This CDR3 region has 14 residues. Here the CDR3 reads CASSGPPPQDTQYF. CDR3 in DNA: TGTGCCAGCAGTGGCCCCCCGCCACAGGATACGCAGTATTTT.

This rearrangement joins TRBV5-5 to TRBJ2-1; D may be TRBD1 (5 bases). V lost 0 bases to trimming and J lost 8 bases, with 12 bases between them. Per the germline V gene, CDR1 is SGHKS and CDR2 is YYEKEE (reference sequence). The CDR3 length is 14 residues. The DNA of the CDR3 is TGTGCCAGCAGCTTGGTGATAGTGGGGCATGAGCAGTTCTTC. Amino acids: CASSLVIVGHEQFF. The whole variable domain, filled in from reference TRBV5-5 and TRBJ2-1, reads DAGVTQSPTHLIKTRGQQVTLRCSPISGHKSVSWYQQVLGQGPQFIFQYYEKEERGRGNFPDRFSARQFPNYSSELNVNALLLGDSALYLCASSLVIVGHEQFFGPGTRLTVL.

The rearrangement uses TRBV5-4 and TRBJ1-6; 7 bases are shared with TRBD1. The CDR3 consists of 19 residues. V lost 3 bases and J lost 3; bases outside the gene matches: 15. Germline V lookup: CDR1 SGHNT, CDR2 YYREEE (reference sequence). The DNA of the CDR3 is TGTGCCAGCAGCTCAAACCCGGGACAGTCTCAAGACTATAATTCACCCCTCCACTTT. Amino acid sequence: CASSSNPGQSQDYNSPLHF.

In nucleotides, the CDR3 is TGTGCCAGCAGCCGGGGCAGGGAAGGACCCGATTCCTACGAGCAGTACTTC. Translated, it gives CASSRGREGPDSYEQYF. The V call is TRBV7-8, the J call TRBJ2-7; perhaps D is TRBD1 or TRBD2 (5 bases each). Trimming removed 5 bases from V and 1 base from J, with 21 bases in between. The CDR3 is made up of 17 amino acids. CDR1 SGHVS and CDR2 FQNEAQ come from the germline V gene.

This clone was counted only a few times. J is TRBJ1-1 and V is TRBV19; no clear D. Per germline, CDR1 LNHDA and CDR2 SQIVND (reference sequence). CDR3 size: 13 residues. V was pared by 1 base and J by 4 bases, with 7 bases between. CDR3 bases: TGTGCCAGTAGTATAGGGGCAGGCACTGAAGCTTTCTTT. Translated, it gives CASSIGAGTEAFF.

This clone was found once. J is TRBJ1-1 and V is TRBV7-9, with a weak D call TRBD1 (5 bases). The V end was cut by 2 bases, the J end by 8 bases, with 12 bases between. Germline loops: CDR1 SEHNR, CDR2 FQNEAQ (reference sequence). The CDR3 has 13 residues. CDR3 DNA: TGTGCCAGCAGCTTAACCGGGGGTTCGGAAGCTTTCTTT. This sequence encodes CASSLTGGSEAFF.

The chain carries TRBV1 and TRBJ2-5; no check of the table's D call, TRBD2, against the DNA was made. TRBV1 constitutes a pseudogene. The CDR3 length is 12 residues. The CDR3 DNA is TGCACCAGCAGCCACCGGTGGCCGGGGGGTAACTTC. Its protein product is CTSSHRWPGGNF.

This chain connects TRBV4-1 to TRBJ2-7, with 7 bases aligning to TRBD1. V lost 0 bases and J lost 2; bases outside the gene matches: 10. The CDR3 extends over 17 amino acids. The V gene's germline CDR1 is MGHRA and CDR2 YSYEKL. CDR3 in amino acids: CASSQDPPRQGAYEQYF. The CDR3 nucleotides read TGCGCCAGCAGCCAAGATCCCCCCCGACAGGGTGCCTACGAGCAGTACTTC.

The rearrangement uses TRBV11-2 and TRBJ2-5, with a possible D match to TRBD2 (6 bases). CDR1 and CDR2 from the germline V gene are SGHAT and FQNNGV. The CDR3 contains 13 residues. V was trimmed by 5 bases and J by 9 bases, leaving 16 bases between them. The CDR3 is CASSHLRPGAQYF. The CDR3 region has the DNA TGTGCCAGCAGCCATCTCCGCCCGGGGGCCCAGTACTTC.

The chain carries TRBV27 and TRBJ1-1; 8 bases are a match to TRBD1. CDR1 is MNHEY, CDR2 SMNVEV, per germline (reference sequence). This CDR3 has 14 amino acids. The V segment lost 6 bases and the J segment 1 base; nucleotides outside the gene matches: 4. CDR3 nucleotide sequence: TGTGCCAGCAGCTGGACAGGGACGAACACTGAAGCTTTCTTT. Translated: CASSWTGTNTEAFF.

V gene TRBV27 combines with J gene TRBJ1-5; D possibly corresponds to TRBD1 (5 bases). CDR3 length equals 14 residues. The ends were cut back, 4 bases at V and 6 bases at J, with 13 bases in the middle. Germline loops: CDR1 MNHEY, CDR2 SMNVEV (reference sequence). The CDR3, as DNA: TGTGCCAGCAGTTCGGTGGTTGGGGGTCAGCCCCAGCATTTT. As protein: CASSSVVGGQPQHF.

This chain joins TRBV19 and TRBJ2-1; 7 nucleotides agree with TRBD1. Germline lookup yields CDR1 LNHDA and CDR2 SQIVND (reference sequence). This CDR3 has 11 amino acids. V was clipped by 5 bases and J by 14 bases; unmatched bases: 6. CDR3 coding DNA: TGTGCCAGTAGTGCTGGGACAGAGGAGTTCTTC. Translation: CASSAGTEEFF.

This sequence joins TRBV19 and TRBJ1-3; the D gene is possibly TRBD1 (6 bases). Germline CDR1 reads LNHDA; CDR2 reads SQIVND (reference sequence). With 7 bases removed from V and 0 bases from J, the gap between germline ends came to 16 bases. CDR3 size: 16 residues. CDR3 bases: TGTGCCAGTACCCTATCGACAGGTTACTCTGGAAACACCATATATTTT. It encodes CASTLSTGYSGNTIYF.

The CDR3 region has the DNA TGTGCCAGCAGCCAAGATGAGGGACAGGGGTTTGAAGCTTTCTTT. This gives the protein CASSQDEGQGFEAFF. The chain employs TRBV14 and TRBJ1-1; 10 nucleotides agree with TRBD1. The CDR3 loop spans 15 amino acids. V dropped 0 bases and J dropped 7; count of bases not matched to a gene: 5. The germline V gene encodes CDR1 SGHDN and CDR2 FVKESK.

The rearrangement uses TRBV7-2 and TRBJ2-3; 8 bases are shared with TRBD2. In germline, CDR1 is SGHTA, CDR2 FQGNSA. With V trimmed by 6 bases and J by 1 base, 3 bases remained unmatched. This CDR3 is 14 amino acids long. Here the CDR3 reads CASSRAGGTDTQYF. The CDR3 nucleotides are TGTGCCAGCAGTCGAGCGGGGGGCACAGATACGCAGTATTTT.

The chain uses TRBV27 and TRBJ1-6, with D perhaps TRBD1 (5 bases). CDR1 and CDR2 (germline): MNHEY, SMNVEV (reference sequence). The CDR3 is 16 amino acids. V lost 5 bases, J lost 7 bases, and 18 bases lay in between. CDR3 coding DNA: TGTGCCAGCAGTCCCTCCGTGGGACCCTGGAATTCACCCCTCCACTTT. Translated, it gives CASSPSVGPWNSPLHF.

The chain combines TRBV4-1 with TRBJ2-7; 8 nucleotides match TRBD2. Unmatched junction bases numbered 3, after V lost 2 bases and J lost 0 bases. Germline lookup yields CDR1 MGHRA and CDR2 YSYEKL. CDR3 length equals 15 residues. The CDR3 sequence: CASSQSSGSSYEQYF. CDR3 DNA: TGCGCCAGCAGCCAATCTAGCGGGTCCTCCTACGAGCAGTACTTC.

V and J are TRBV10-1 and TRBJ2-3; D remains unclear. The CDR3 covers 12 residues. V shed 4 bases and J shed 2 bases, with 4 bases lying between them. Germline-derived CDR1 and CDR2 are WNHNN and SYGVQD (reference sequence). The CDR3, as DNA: TGCGCCAGCAGTGCTTCCACAGATACGCAGTATTTT. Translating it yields CASSASTDTQYF.

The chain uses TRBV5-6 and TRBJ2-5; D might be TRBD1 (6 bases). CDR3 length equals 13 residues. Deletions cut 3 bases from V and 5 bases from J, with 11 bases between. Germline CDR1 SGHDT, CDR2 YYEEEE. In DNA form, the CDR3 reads TGTGCCAGCAGCTATACAGGGTGGGAGACCCAGTACTTC. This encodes CASSYTGWETQYF.